The following is a T cell receptor (beta chain) sequence with its context. As yet, its antigen is unknown. Clones were read by immunoSEQ multiplex PCR, and TCRdb kept only the in-frame ones, dropping some. Here the sample spans 45,000 to 75,000 clones, approximately 94% being singletons. Sorting isolated naive CD4 T cells lacking CD45RO and expressing CD62L. Trimming took 6 bases from V and 10 from J, leaving 16 bases between them. Germline CDR1 SSHAT, CDR2 FNYEAQ (reference sequence). This CDR3 spans 13 amino acids. These data come from a study of human versus mouse CDR3 diversity and MHC coevolution. Study-wide results and limits: Six MHC II alleles selected the human T cells. On average, humans showed more CDR3 deletions and insertions than mice.

The TCR originated in a person between 55 and 69 years old in good health. Input material: naive CD4+ T cells from blood. As for subset: CD45RO-negative CD62L-positive naive CD4 T cells. The chain links TRBV7-7 to TRBJ2-1; maybe TRBD2 (6 bases). The CDR3: CASSSTSSREQFF. The CDR3 nucleotides read TGTGCCAGCAGTTCTACTAGCTCTAGGGAGCAGTTCTTC.